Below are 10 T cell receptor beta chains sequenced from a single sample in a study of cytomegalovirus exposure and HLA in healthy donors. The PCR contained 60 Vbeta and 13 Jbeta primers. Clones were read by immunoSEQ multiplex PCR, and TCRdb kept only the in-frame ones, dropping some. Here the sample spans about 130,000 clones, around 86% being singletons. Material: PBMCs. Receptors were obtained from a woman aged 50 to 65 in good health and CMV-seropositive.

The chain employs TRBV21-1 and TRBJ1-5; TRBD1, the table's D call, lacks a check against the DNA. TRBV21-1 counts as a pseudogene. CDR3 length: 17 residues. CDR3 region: CASSQTGEYEGNQPQHF. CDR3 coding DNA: TGTGCCAGCAGCCAGACAGGGGAGTATGAAGGGAATCAGCCCCAGCATTTT.

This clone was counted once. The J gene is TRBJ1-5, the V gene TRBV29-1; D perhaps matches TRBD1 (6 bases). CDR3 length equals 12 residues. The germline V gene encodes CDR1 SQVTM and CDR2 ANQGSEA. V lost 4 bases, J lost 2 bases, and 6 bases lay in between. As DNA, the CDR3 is TGCAGCGTTGGGGGGCGCAATCAGCCCCAGCATTTT. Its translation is CSVGGRNQPQHF.

The CDR3, as DNA: TGTGCCAGCAGTGTACAGGGGGACTATGGCTACACCTTC. Translating it yields CASSVQGDYGYTF. J is TRBJ1-2 and V is TRBV6-1; 8 bases agree with TRBD1. This CDR3 region has 13 residues. The V gene's germline CDR1 is MNHNS and CDR2 SASEGT. With V trimmed by 4 bases and J by 3 bases, 1 base remained unmatched.

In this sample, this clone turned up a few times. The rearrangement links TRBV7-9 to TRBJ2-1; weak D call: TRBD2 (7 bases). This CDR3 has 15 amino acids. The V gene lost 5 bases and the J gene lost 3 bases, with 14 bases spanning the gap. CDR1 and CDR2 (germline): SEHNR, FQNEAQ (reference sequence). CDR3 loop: CASSPRGGFYNEQFF. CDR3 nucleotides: TGTGCCAGCAGCCCAAGGGGGGGGTTCTACAATGAGCAGTTCTTC.

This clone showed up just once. CDR3 nucleotides: TGTGCCAGCAGCTTAATGACCGGGACTAGCGGGATAGAGCAGTACTTC. It encodes CASSLMTGTSGIEQYF. The rearrangement joins TRBV7-9 to TRBJ2-5; 13 bases align to TRBD2. J was trimmed by 11 bases and V by 2 bases; bases with no gene match: 11. Germline-derived CDR1 and CDR2 are SEHNR and FQNEAQ (reference sequence). The CDR3 is 16 residues long.

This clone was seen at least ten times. The CDR3 spells CASSLHPGDTEAFF. As DNA, the CDR3 is TGTGCCAGCAGCCTGCACCCGGGGGACACTGAAGCTTTCTTT. J is TRBJ1-1 and V is TRBV28, with D perhaps matching TRBD1 (5 bases). Trimming pared 6 bases from V and 3 bases from J, leaving 14 bases between. The CDR3 totals 14 residues. Per the germline V gene, CDR1 is MDHEN and CDR2 is SYDVKM.

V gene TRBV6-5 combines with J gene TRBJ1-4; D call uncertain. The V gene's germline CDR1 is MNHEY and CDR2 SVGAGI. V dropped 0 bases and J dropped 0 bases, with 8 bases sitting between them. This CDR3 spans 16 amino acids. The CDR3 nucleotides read TGTGCCAGCAGTTACTCGGTCGGTGCAACTAATGAAAAACTGTTTTTT. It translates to CASSYSVGATNEKLFF.

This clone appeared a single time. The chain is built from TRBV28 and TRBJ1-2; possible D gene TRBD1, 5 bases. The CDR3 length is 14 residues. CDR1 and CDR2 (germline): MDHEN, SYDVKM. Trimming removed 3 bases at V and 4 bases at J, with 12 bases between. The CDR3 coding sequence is TGTGCCAGCAGTTTTTTAGGGGAAAGCTATGGCTACACCTTC. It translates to CASSFLGESYGYTF.

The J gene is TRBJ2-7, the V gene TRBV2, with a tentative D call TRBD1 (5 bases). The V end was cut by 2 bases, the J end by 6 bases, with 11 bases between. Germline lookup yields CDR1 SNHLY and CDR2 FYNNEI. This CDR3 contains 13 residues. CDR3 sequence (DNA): TGTGCCAGCAGTGAACAGGGAATAAGCGAGCAGTACTTC. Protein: CASSEQGISEQYF.

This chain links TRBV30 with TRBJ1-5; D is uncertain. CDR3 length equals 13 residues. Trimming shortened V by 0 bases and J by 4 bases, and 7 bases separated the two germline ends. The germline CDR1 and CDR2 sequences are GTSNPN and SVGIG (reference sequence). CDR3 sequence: CAWSVARNQPQHF. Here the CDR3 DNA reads TGTGCCTGGAGTGTTGCTAGAAATCAGCCCCAGCATTTT.